The TCR beta chain described here comes from a study of shared clonotypes between healthy human individuals. Study summary: A donor's plate count was three for CD4 naive and three for CD4 memory; CD8 naive had two and CD8 memory one.

It was CD45RO-negative cells, positively selected for CCR7, that made up naive CD8 cells, with terminally differentiated effector memory CD45RA+ cells excluded. This table comes from immunoSEQ multiplex PCR, and its TCRdb copy is limited to in-frame clones, with some not included. The sample lists 660,000 or so clones, approximately 96% occurring once. V lost 4 bases and J lost 5; bases outside the gene matches: 13. The CDR3 contains 16 residues. In germline, CDR1 is SEHNR, CDR2 FQNEAQ (reference sequence). Specimen: naive CD8+ T cells sorted from blood. The TCR comes from a young woman in good health. V and J are TRBV7-9 and TRBJ2-7; 8 bases agree with TRBD2. The CDR3 is CASSSPPGTSIHEQYF. The CDR3 DNA reads TGTGCCAGCAGCTCTCCTCCCGGGACTAGTATCCACGAGCAGTACTTC.